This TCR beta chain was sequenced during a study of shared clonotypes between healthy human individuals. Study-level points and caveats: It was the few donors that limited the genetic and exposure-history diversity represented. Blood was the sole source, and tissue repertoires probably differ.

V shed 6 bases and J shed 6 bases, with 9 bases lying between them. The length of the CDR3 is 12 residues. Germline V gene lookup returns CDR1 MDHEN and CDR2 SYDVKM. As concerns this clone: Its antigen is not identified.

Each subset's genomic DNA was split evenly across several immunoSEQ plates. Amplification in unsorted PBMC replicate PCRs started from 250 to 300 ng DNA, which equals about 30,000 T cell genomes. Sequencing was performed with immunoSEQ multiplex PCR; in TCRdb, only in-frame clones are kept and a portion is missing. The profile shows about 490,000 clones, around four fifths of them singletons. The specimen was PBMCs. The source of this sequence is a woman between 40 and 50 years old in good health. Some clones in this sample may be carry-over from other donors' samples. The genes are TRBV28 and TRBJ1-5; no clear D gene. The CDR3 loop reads CASRPTFQPQHF. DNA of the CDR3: TGTGCCAGCAGACCGACTTTTCAGCCCCAGCATTTT.